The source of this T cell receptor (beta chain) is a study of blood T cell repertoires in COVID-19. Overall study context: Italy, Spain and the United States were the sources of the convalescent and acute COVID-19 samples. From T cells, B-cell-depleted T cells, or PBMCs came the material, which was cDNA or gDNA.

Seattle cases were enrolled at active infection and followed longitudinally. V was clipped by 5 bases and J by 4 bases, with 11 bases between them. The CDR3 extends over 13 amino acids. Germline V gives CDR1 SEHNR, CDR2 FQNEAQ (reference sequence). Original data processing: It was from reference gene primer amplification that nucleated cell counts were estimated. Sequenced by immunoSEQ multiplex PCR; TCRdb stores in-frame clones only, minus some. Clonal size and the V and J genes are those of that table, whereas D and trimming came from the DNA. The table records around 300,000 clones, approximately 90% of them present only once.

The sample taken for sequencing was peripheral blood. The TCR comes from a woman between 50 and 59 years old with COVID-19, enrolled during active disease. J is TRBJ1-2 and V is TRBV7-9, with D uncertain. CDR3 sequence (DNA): TGTGCCAGCAGCCCAAACGACTTCTATGGCTACACCTTC. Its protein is CASSPNDFYGYTF.